These 9 T cell receptor beta chains share one sample of origin, sequenced in a study of human T cells and chemical hapten exposure. Time point defined: patch test 1, 2 weeks after DPC sensitization. Regarding treatment: therapeutic diphenylcyclopropenone sensitization with weekly scalp DPC. TCRdb analysed the RACE reads with MiXCR anew, one entry per CDR3 protein. Among 150,000 to 200,000 distinct CDR3 sequences listed, more than 12% were seen once. Sequences were derived from whole blood, sampled in connection with sensitization to the hapten diphenylcyclopropenone (DPC). These receptors all stem from a woman between 25 and 40 years old with alopecia areata. Some clones in this sample may be carry-over from other donors' samples.

This clonotype was observed a handful of times. The rearrangement joins TRBV29-1 to TRBJ2-5, with D maybe TRBD2 (6 bases). The CDR3 covers 14 residues. The germline gives CDR1 SQVTM, CDR2 ANQGSEA. V lost 3 bases and J 0 bases, leaving 11 bases between the germline ends. CDR3 bases: TGCAGCGTTGAGCTAGCGATTTACCAAGAGACCCAGTACTTC. It specifies CSVELAIYQETQYF.

The V and J genes are TRBV5-1 and TRBJ1-1; TRBD1 might be the D (5 bases). The CDR3 totals 15 residues. In germline, CDR1 is SGHRS, CDR2 YFSETQ. Trimming pared 2 bases from V and 6 bases from J, leaving 17 bases between. The DNA of the CDR3 is TGCGCCAGCAGCTTACTTGCGGGGCAGGGCGCTGAAGCTTTCTTT. This encodes CASSLLAGQGAEAFF.

This chain links TRBV4-2 with TRBJ2-7; no clear D gene. This CDR3 region has 15 residues. CDR1 and CDR2 (germline): LGHNA, YNFKEQ. The V end was cut by 0 bases, the J end by 2 bases, with 11 bases between. CDR3 DNA: TGTGCCAGCAGCCAAGAAGTCGGCAGAACCTACGAGCAGTACTTC. Protein product: CASSQEVGRTYEQYF.

This clonotype was detected only a few times. The V and J genes are TRBV29-1 and TRBJ2-5; D call uncertain. The CDR3 spans 12 residues. The ends were cut back, 4 bases at V and 2 bases at J, with 8 bases in the middle. Germline V gene data show CDR1 as SQVTM and CDR2 as ANQGSEA. CDR3 sequence reads: CSVGRVQETQYF. CDR3 bases: TGCAGCGTTGGACGGGTACAAGAGACCCAGTACTTC.

This clonotype has more than one count but fewer than ten. The chain is built from TRBV5-1 and TRBJ2-2, with D hard to call. Germline V lookup: CDR1 SGHRS, CDR2 YFSETQ. This CDR3 has 13 residues. V lost 0 bases to trimming and J lost 7 bases, with 7 bases between them. CDR3 coding DNA: TGCGCCAGCAGCTTGGGCCAGATCGGGGAGCTGTTTTTT. It encodes CASSLGQIGELFF. Drawing the rest from reference TRBV5-1 and TRBJ2-2, the complete variable domain is KAGVTQTPRYLIKTRGQQVTLSCSPISGHRSVSWYQQTPGQGLQFLFEYFSETQRNKGNFPGRFSGRQFSNSRSEMNVSTLELGDSALYLCASSLGQIGELFFGEGSRLTVL.

In its sample, this clonotype was seen a few times. Here the CDR3 reads CASSQGPSDSPLHF. CDR3 DNA sequence: TGTGCCAGCAGCCAAGGACCATCGGATTCACCCCTCCACTTT. The gene calls are TRBV4-2 and TRBJ1-6, with unresolved D. Germline CDR1 and CDR2: LGHNA and YNFKEQ. The CDR3 extends over 14 amino acids. The V end lost 1 base, the J end lost 8 bases, and 9 bases lay between the germline ends.

This clonotype was detected only a few times. The rearrangement links TRBV4-2 to TRBJ2-2; D is perhaps TRBD1 (5 bases). V was trimmed by 4 bases and J by 4 bases, leaving 19 bases between them. CDR3 length: 17 residues. Germline V CDR1 and CDR2: LGHNA, YNFKEQ. In nucleotides, the CDR3 is TGTGCCAGCAGCCCCTCCGGGTGGGGCATCCCCACCGGGGAGCTGTTTTTT. Translating it yields CASSPSGWGIPTGELFF.

A few counts support this clonotype. The CDR3 here is CASSPYSQVYTEAFF. The CDR3 DNA is TGTGCCAGCTCACCGTATTCTCAGGTATACACTGAAGCTTTCTTT. This chain uses TRBV18 with TRBJ1-1; D is unresolved. The CDR3 totals 15 residues. Germline lookup yields CDR1 KGHSH and CDR2 LQKENI. The V gene lost 3 bases and the J gene lost 3 bases, with 14 bases spanning the gap. Variable domain in full (rest from reference TRBV18 and TRBJ1-1): NAGVMQNPRHLVRRRGQEARLRCSPMKGHSHVYWYRQLPEEGLKFMVYLQKENIIDESGMPKERFSAEFPKEGPSILRIQQVVRGDSAAYFCASSPYSQVYTEAFFGQGTRLTVV.

The rearrangement joins TRBV5-8 to TRBJ2-2, with D maybe TRBD2 (6 bases). Germline V gene sequence: CDR1 SGHTS, CDR2 YDEGEE. Trimming removed 2 bases from V and 3 bases from J, with 8 bases in between. This CDR3 region has 14 residues. CDR3 DNA sequence: TGTGCCAGCAGCTTCTGGGAGGACACCGGGGAGCTGTTTTTT. The encoded protein is CASSFWEDTGELFF. The variable domain in full, with the rest retrieved from reference TRBV5-8 and TRBJ2-2, is EAGVTQSPTHLIKTRGQQATLRCSPISGHTSVYWYQQALGLGLQFLLWYDEGEERNRGNFPPRFSGRQFPNYSSELNVNALELEDSALYLCASSFWEDTGELFFGEGSRLTVL.